This T cell receptor beta chain was identified during a study of identical twins. Whole-study results and caveats: Possibly, invariant MAIT and iNKT cells partly confounded zero-insertion analyses. Beta out-of-frame sequences showed weaker excess twin sharing.

TCRdb itself ran the 5' RACE reads through MiXCR, one entry per CDR3 protein. Of about 890,000 distinct CDR3 sequences in the sample, roughly an eighth were seen once. The CDR3 extends over 18 amino acids. The junction had 19 bases not matched to a gene; V was cut back by 3 bases and J by 8 bases. With no exceptions, donors were healthy Caucasians. Notes on this clonotype: The antigen is unknown.

This sample also belongs to another study, concerning yellow fever vaccine responses in identical twins.

Sequenced sample: PBMCs. This clonotype originated in a woman aged 18-29 years in good health. The V call is TRBV12-3 or TRBV12-4, the J call TRBJ2-1, with 7 nucleotides matching TRBD2. The CDR3 region has the DNA TGTGCCAGCAGTTTTTTCGCGGGAGCTATGGGAAATGGGCATGAGCAGTTCTTC. Translating it yields CASSFFAGAMGNGHEQFF.